The present entry profiles one T cell receptor (beta chain) with its context. Methods used by the authors: Quantification of nucleated cells was approximated via reference gene primer amplification. The table came from immunoSEQ multiplex PCR; TCRdb's copy has only in-frame clones and leaves some out. Clone size and the V and J calls come from that table; the DNA yielded D and trimming. Here the sample spans roughly 120,000 clones, about 90% being singletons. These data belong to a study of blood T cell repertoires in COVID-19. On the study more broadly: The samples span acute and convalescent COVID-19 from the United States, Italy and Spain.

The ends were cut back, 2 bases at V and 4 bases at J, with 11 bases in the middle. In germline, CDR1 is MNHNS, CDR2 SASEGT. This CDR3 contains 15 residues. The rearrangement links TRBV6-1 to TRBJ2-2; D unresolved. This receptor was taken from a human donor in a cohort sampled during active COVID-19. Sequenced sample: peripheral blood. Here the CDR3 DNA reads TGTGCCAGCAGTGAATTGGGCTGGGTCACCGGGGAGCTGTTTTTT. Translating it yields CASSELGWVTGELFF.